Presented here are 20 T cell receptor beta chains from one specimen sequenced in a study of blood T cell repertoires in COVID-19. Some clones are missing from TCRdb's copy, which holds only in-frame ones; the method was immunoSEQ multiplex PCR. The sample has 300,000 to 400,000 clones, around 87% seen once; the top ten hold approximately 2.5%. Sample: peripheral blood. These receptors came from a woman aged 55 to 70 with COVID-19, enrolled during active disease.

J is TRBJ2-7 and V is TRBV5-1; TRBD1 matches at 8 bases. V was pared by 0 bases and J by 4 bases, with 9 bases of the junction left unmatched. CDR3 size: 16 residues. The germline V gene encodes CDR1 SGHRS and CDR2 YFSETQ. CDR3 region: CASSLAGARGQYEQYF. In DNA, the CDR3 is TGCGCCAGCAGCTTGGCCGGGGCCAGGGGGCAATACGAGCAGTACTTC.

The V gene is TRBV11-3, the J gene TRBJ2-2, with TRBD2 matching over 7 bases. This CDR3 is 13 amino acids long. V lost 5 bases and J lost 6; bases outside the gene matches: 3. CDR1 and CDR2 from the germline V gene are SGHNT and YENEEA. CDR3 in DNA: TGTGCCAGCAGCCTCGGACTAGCCGGGGAGCTGTTTTTT. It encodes CASSLGLAGELFF.

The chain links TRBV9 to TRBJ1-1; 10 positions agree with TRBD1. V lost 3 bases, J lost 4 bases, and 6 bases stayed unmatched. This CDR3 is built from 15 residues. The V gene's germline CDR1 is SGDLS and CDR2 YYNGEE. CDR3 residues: CASSGTGGFVTEAFF. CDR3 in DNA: TGTGCCAGCAGCGGGACAGGGGGATTTGTCACTGAAGCTTTCTTT.

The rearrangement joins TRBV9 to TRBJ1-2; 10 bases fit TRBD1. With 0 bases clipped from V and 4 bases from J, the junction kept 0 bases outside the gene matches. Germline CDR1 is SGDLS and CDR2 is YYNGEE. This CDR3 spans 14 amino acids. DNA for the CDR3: TGTGCCAGCAGCGTAGGGACAGGGGGCTATGGCTACACCTTC. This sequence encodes CASSVGTGGYGYTF. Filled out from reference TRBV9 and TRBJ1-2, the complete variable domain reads DSGVTQTPKHLITATGQRVTLRCSPRSGDLSVYWYQQSLDQGLQFLIQYYNGEERAKGNILERFSAQQFPDLHSELNLSSLELGDSALYFCASSVGTGGYGYTFGSGTRLTVV.

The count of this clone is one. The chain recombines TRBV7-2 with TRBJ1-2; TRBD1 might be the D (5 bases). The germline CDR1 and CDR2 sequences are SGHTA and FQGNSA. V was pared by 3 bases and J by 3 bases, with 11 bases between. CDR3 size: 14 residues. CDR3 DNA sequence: TGTGCCAGCAGCTTCCCGGGGGTTGACTATGGCTACACCTTC. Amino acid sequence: CASSFPGVDYGYTF. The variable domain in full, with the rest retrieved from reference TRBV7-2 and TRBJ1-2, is GAGVSQSPSNKVTEKGKDVELRCDPISGHTALYWYRQSLGQGLEFLIYFQGNSAPDKSGLPSDRFSAERTGGSVSTLTIQRTQQEDSAVYLCASSFPGVDYGYTFGSGTRLTVV.

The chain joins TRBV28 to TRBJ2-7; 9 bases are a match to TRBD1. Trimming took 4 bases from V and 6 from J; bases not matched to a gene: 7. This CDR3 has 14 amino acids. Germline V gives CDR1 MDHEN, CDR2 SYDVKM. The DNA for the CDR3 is TGTGCCAGCAGTTCATCCGGGACAGGGTTCGAGCAGTACTTC. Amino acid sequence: CASSSSGTGFEQYF. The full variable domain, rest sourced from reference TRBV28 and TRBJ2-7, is DVKVTQSSRYLVKRTGEKVFLECVQDMDHENMFWYRQDPGLGLRLIYFSYDVKMKEKGDIPEGYSVSREKKERFSLILESASTNQTSMYLCASSSSGTGFEQYFGPGTRLTVT.

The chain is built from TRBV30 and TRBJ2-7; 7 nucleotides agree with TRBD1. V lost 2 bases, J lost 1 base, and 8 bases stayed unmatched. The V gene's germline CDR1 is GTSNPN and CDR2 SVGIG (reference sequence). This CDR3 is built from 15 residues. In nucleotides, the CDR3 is TGTGCCTGGAGTAAGGGACAGACCGCATCCTACGAGCAGTACTTC. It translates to CAWSKGQTASYEQYF. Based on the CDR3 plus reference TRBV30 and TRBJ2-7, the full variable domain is SQTIHQWPATLVQPVGSPLSLECTVEGTSNPNLYWYRQAAGRGLQLLFYSVGIGQISSEVPQNLSASRPQDRQFILSSKKLLLSDSGFYLCAWSKGQTASYEQYFGPGTRLTVT.

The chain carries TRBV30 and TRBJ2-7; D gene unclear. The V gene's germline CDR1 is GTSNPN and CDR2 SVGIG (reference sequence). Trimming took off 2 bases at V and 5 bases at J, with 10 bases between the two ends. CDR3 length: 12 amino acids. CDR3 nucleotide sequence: TGTGCCTGGAGTCCACTGGGCCACGAGCAGTACTTC. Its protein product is CAWSPLGHEQYF.

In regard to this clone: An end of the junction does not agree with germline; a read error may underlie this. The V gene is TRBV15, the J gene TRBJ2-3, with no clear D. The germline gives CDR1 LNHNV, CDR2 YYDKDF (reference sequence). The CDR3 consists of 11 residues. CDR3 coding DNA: TGTGCCACCAGCCGAGACTATACGCAGTATTTT. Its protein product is CATSRDYTQYF.

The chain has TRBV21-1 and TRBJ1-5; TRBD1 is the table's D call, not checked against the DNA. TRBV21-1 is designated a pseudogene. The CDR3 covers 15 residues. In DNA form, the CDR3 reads TGTGCCAGCAGCAAAAGGGGATGGTGCAATCAGCCCCAGCATTTT. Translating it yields CASSKRGWCNQPQHF.

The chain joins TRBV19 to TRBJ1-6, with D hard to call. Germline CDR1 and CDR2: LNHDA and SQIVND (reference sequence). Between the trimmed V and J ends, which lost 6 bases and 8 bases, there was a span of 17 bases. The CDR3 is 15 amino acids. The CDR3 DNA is TGTGCCAGTAGCCACCTTTCACTGGCGGATTCACCCCTCCACTTT. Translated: CASSHLSLADSPLHF.

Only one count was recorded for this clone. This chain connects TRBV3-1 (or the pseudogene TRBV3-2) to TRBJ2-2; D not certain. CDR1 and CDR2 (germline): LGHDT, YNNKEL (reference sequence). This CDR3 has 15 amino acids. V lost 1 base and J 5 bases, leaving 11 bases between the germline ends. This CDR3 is CASSQGLVGTGELFF. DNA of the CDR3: TGTGCCAGCAGCCAAGGTCTAGTAGGTACCGGGGAGCTGTTTTTT.

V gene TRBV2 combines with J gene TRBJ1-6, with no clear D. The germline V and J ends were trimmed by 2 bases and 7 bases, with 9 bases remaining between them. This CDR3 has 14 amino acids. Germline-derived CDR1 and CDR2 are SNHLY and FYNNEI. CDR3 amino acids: CASSETAGNSPLHF. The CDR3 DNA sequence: TGTGCCAGCAGTGAAACGGCGGGGAATTCACCCCTCCACTTT.

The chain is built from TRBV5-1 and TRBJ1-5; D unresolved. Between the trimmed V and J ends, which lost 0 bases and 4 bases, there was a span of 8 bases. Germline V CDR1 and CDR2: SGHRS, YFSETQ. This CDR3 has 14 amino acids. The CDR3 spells CASSLATGNQPQHF. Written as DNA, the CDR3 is TGCGCCAGCAGCTTGGCCACGGGGAATCAGCCCCAGCATTTT.

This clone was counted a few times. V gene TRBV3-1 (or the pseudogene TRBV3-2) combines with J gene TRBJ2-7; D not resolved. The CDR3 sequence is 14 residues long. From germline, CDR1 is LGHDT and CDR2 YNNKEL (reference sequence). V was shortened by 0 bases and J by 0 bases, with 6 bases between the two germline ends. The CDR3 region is CASSQDSFSYEQYF. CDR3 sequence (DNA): TGTGCCAGCAGCCAAGATTCTTTCTCCTACGAGCAGTACTTC.

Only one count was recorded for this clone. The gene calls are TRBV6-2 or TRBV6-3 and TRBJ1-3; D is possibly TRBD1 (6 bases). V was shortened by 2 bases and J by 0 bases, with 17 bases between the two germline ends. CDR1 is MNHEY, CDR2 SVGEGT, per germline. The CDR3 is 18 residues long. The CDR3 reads CASSYDRSKTLSGNTIYF. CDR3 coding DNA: TGTGCCAGCAGTTACGACAGGAGCAAGACGCTCTCTGGAAACACCATATATTTT.

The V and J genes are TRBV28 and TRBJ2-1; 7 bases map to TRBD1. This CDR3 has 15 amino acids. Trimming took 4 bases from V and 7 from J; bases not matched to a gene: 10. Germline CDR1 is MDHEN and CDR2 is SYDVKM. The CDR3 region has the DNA TGTGCCAGCAGTTCGACAGGGAATCTCTGGAATGAGCAGTTCTTC. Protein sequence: CASSSTGNLWNEQFF.

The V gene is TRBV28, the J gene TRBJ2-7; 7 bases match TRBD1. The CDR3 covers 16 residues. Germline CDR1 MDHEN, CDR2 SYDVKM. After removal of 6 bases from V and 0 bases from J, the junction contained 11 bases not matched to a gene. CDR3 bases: TGTGCCAGCAGCATAGAACTTGGGACAGCCTCCTACGAGCAGTACTTC. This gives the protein CASSIELGTASYEQYF.

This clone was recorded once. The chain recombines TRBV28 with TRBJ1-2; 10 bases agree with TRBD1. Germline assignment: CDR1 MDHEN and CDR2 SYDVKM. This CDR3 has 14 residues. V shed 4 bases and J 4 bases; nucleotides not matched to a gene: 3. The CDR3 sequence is CASSSTGGIYGYTF. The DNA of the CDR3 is TGTGCCAGCAGTTCGACAGGGGGCATCTATGGCTACACCTTC.

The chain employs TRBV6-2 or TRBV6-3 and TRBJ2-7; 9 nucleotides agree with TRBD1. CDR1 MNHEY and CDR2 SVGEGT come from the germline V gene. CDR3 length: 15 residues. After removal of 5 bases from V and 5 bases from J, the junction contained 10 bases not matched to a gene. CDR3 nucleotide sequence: TGTGCCAGCAGTATCCGGGACAGGGTGGTTGACGAGCAGTACTTC. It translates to CASSIRDRVVDEQYF.